This T cell receptor (beta chain) is from a study of Ad26.COV2.S vaccination and SARS-CoV-2 variants. Whole-study results and caveats: It was vaccine recipients, not placebo recipients, who had the higher spike-specific TCR breadth. Researchers reported similar non-spike TCR breadth in vaccine and placebo recipients.

Using immunoSEQ multiplex PCR, the repertoire was profiled, and TCRdb retains in-frame clones only, with some absent. This table has 350,000 to 450,000 clones, just over 90% appearing once. The germline gives CDR1 DFQATT, CDR2 SNEGSKA (reference sequence). V shed 3 bases, J shed 7 bases, and the junction held 9 bases outside the gene matches. This CDR3 spans 15 amino acids. About this clone: Antigen unknown.

V and J are TRBV20-1 and TRBJ1-6, with 7 bases that match TRBD1. The source is a human donor who had recovered from COVID-19. The sample here was peripheral blood, taken after recovery from COVID-19. CDR3 loop: CSASPRQGGNSPLHF. As DNA, the CDR3 is TGCAGTGCTAGTCCCCGACAGGGCGGGAATTCACCCCTCCACTTT.